The TCR beta chain under discussion was sequenced for a study of monozygotic twins with inflammatory bowel disease. Whole-study results and caveats: Clonotype sharing was lower in IBD patients than healthy twins, most markedly with disease activity. Patients got different immunosuppressive treatments, which may have made their repertoires more variable. Data gave no support to a single strong signal or clonotype associated with IBD.

As concerns this clonotype: Its specificity is unknown.

Per the germline V gene, CDR1 is SQVTM and CDR2 is ANQGSEA. CDR3 size: 17 residues. UMIs that had a 6-nucleotide sample barcode were put in using template switching. Reanalyzing the 5' RACE reads, TCRdb keeps one entry per CDR3 protein, without DNA. Its clone listing holds about 160,000 distinct CDR3 sequences. The sequence was obtained from a human donor with ulcerative colitis or Crohn's disease, or a healthy co-twin of an affected twin (not recorded which). Sequenced: blood. V and J are TRBV29-1 and TRBJ2-6; TCRdb returns TRBD1, unconfirmable since there is no DNA. The CDR3: CSVQAQTGAYGANVLTF.